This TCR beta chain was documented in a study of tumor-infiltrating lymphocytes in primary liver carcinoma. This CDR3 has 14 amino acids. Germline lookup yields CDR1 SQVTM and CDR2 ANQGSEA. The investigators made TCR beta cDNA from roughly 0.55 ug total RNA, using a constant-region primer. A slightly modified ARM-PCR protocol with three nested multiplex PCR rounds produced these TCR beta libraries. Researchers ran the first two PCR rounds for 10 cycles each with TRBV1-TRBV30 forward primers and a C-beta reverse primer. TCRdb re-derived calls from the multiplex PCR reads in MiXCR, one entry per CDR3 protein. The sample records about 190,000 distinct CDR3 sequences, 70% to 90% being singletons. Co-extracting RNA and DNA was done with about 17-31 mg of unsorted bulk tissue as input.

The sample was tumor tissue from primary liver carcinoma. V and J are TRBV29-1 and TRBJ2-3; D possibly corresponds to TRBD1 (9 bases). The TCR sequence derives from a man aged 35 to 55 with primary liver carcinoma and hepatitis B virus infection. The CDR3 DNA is TGCACCGTCAGCGGGGGACAGGGTACAGATACGCAGTATTTT. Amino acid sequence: CTVSGGQGTDTQYF.